Below, 22 T cell receptor beta chains from the same sample are listed, as sequenced in a study of spatial heterogeneity in lung cancer. General observations from the study: The study found that expanded intratumoral alpha and beta TCR counts tracked tumor mutation counts.

TCRdb used MiXCR to reprocess the 5' RACE reads, holding one entry per CDR3 protein. Counted here are several thousand distinct CDR3 sequences, under 5% occurring once; the ten biggest clones make up about a quarter. The antigens of these receptors remain unknown. Sample time point: sample taken at primary tumor resection. Here the sequenced sample was lung tumor tissue, taken at surgery. The receptors come from a male donor with early-stage non-small cell lung cancer.

The table lists this clonotype with many counts. Since it is a stray read in a library aimed at alpha chains, this beta chain has a size that is not meaningful. The chain has TRBV6-5 and TRBJ1-1; maybe TRBD1 (5 bases). V lost 2 bases, J lost 1 base, and 11 bases lay in between. This CDR3 comprises 15 residues. Germline V gene data show CDR1 as MNHEY and CDR2 as SVGAGI. CDR3 sequence reads: CASSYHTQGNTEAFF. The DNA for the CDR3 is TGTGCCAGCAGTTACCACACTCAGGGGAACACTGAAGCTTTCTTT.

Judged by abundance, this clonotype is large. Little can be read into the size of this beta chain, an off-target read in a library designed for alpha chains. The chain uses TRBV7-8 and TRBJ1-1; D unclear. Between the trimmed V and J ends, which lost 7 bases and 0 bases, there was a span of 9 bases. This CDR3 contains 13 residues. Germline loops: CDR1 SGHVS, CDR2 FQNEAQ. The CDR3 DNA reads as TGTGCCAGCATGTTACACCTGAACACTGAAGCTTTCTTT. Translated: CASMLHLNTEAFF.

This clonotype was seen many times. The library was designed around alpha chains, so this beta chain is a stray read whose abundance carries little weight. The chain is built from TRBV10-3 and TRBJ1-6, with D uncertain. This CDR3 spans 12 amino acids. CDR1 and CDR2 (germline): ENHRY, SYGVKD. With 3 bases removed from V and 13 bases from J, the gap between germline ends came to 10 bases. The CDR3 loop is CAISDDTRPLHF. CDR3 in DNA: TGTGCCATCAGTGACGACACTCGTCCCCTCCACTTT.

By frequency in the sample, this clonotype is medium-sized (0.01 to 0.1%). This beta chain came through as a stray read in a library set up for alpha chains, and its size says little. This rearrangement joins TRBV25-1 to TRBJ1-5; TRBD1 might be the D (5 bases). V shed 2 bases and J shed 4 bases, with 9 bases lying between them. This CDR3 has 14 residues. The germline V gene has CDR1 MGHDK and CDR2 SYGVNS. CDR3 in DNA: TGTGCCAGCAGTGAAGGGGCGGGGAATCAGCCCCAGCATTTT. This translates into CASSEGAGNQPQHF.

This clonotype was observed many times. This beta chain is an unintended read in a library built for alpha chains; its size means little. The chain links TRBV2 to TRBJ1-5, with 7 bases identical to TRBD1. In germline, CDR1 is SNHLY, CDR2 FYNNEI. The CDR3 totals 14 residues. With V trimmed by 5 bases and J by 6 bases, 7 bases remained unmatched. CDR3 sequence: CASSYQGVGQPQHF. CDR3 DNA sequence: TGTGCCAGCAGTTACCAGGGGGTAGGTCAGCCCCAGCATTTT.

This clonotype came up many times. This beta chain is a stray sequence in a library constructed for alpha chains; its clone size is not meaningful. The chain employs TRBV7-8 and TRBJ1-2, with 8 bases fitting TRBD1. The CDR3 runs to 13 residues. Trimming removed 8 bases from V and 8 bases from J; junction bases left unmatched: 10. CDR1 and CDR2 (germline): SGHVS, FQNEAQ. Here the CDR3 reads CASSYGQGDGYTF. CDR3 nucleotide sequence: TGTGCCAGCTCTTATGGACAGGGTGACGGCTACACCTTC.

This clonotype showed up many times. In a library made to pick up alpha chains, this beta chain is a stray read with a size that means little. The chain uses TRBV14 and TRBJ2-2; TRBD1 agrees at 9 bases. CDR1 and CDR2 from the germline V gene are SGHDN and FVKESK. V gave up 4 bases and J gave up 0 bases; unmatched junction bases: 9. The CDR3 extends over 18 amino acids. In nucleotides, the CDR3 is TGTGCCAGCAGCCCCGGAACAGGGGGCATATCGAACACCGGGGAGCTGTTTTTT. It codes for CASSPGTGGISNTGELFF.

In its sample, this clonotype was seen many times. This beta chain represents an off-target read in a library built for alpha chains; its size is of limited meaning. The CDR3 region has the DNA TGTGCCAGTAGTATAGGGACAGGGCCCAATCAGCCCCAGCATTTT. Protein sequence: CASSIGTGPNQPQHF. This chain connects TRBV19 to TRBJ1-5, with 8 bases that match TRBD1. The V gene's germline CDR1 is LNHDA and CDR2 SQIVND (reference sequence). With V trimmed by 1 base and J by 3 bases, 2 bases remained unmatched. The CDR3 covers 15 residues.

This clonotype came up many times. Little can be read into the size of this beta chain, an off-target read in a library designed for alpha chains. V usage is TRBV11-2 and J usage is TRBJ2-5; tentatively, D is TRBD2 (6 bases). The CDR3 runs to 15 residues. V lost 1 base and J lost 5, with 14 bases in between. Germline V gene data show CDR1 as SGHAT and CDR2 as FQNNGV. DNA of the CDR3: TGTGCCAGCAGCTTAGCGGGGATTGGGGGGGAGACCCAGTACTTC. Protein: CASSLAGIGGETQYF.

This clonotype appeared many times. A library prepared for alpha chains yielded this beta chain as an off-target read; its size is of little meaning. CDR3 region: CSASYALGSHQPQHF. Here the CDR3 DNA reads TGCAGTGCTAGTTACGCATTAGGGAGCCATCAGCCCCAGCATTTT. The V gene is TRBV20-1, the J gene TRBJ1-5; D not resolved. There are 15 residues in the CDR3. Per the germline V gene, CDR1 is DFQATT and CDR2 is SNEGSKA (reference sequence). V dropped 3 bases and J dropped 5 bases, with 17 bases sitting between them.

This clonotype came up many times. Found in a library prepared for alpha chains, this beta chain is an off-target read, and its abundance has little meaning. This sequence joins TRBV12-3 or TRBV12-4 and TRBJ1-1; TRBD1 aligns across 12 bases. V shed 5 bases, J shed 1 base, and the junction held 8 bases outside the gene matches. This CDR3 is built from 17 residues. The CDR3 sequence: CASSGGTGGRGNTEAFF. CDR3 bases: TGTGCCAGCAGTGGAGGGACAGGGGGCAGAGGGAACACTGAAGCTTTCTTT.

This clonotype was counted ten times or more. This beta chain represents an off-target read in a library built for alpha chains; its size is of limited meaning. The chain joins TRBV28 to TRBJ2-7; 7 bases line up with TRBD1. Looked up from germline, CDR1 is MDHEN and CDR2 is SYDVKM. J lost 3 bases, V lost 3 bases, and 2 bases had no gene match. The CDR3 loop spans 13 amino acids. This CDR3 reads CASSLTGYYEQYF. The CDR3, as DNA: TGTGCCAGCAGTTTGACAGGGTACTACGAGCAGTACTTC.

The table lists this clonotype with many counts. The size of this beta chain means little, since it is a stray read in a library made for alpha chains. V gene TRBV20-1 combines with J gene TRBJ2-7; D uncertain. V lost 0 bases and J 5 bases, leaving 5 bases between the germline ends. Per the germline V gene, CDR1 is DFQATT and CDR2 is SNEGSKA (reference sequence). This CDR3 region has 11 residues. For the CDR3, the DNA is TGCAGTGCTAGAGATGCGAACGAGCAGTACTTC. It yields the protein CSARDANEQYF.

This clonotype was observed many times. Because this beta chain is a stray read in a library intended to capture alpha chains, its abundance should not be given much weight. This sequence joins TRBV7-8 and TRBJ2-1; D is perhaps TRBD2 (6 bases). This CDR3 has 16 amino acids. V was pared by 0 bases and J by 3 bases, with 12 bases between. CDR1 is SGHVS, CDR2 FQNEAQ, per germline. CDR3 sequence reads: CASSLAYRGNYNEQFF. CDR3 nucleotides: TGTGCCAGCAGCTTAGCGTATCGGGGGAACTACAATGAGCAGTTCTTC.

This clonotype was counted ten times or more. Within a library made for alpha chains, this beta chain is off target, and its count is uninformative. The rearrangement joins TRBV4-1 to TRBJ2-4; 15 bases align to TRBD2. Germline values: CDR1 MGHRA, CDR2 YSYEKL. The CDR3 runs to 21 residues. The ends lost 2 bases at V and 0 bases at J; junction bases unmatched: 11. CDR3 DNA sequence: TGCGCCAGCAGCCAATCCGGGACTAGCGGGGGGAACGCACTAGCCAAAAACATTCAGTACTTC. This translates into CASSQSGTSGGNALAKNIQYF.

By proportion, this clonotype is medium-sized. With the library built for alpha chains, this beta chain is off target and its frequency is not meaningful. This sequence joins TRBV5-1 and TRBJ1-3, with a tentative D call TRBD1 (6 bases). CDR3 length equals 15 residues. The V end was cut by 5 bases, the J end by 0 bases, with 12 bases between. CDR1 is SGHRS, CDR2 YFSETQ, per germline. DNA of the CDR3: TGCGCCAGCAGTGACAGGTTTTCCTCTGGAAACACCATATATTTT. Amino acid sequence: CASSDRFSSGNTIYF.

This clonotype was seen ten or more times. A library prepared for alpha chains yielded this beta chain as an off-target read; its size is of little meaning. This chain uses TRBV4-1 with TRBJ2-1; 8 bases agree with TRBD1. The CDR3 has 15 amino acids. Per germline, CDR1 MGHRA and CDR2 YSYEKL. J gave up 1 base and V 5 bases, and 4 bases lay outside the gene matches. This chain's CDR3 is CASSSDRVSYNEQFF. CDR3 in DNA: TGCGCCAGCAGCTCGGACAGGGTATCCTACAATGAGCAGTTCTTC.

This clonotype is categorized as medium-sized. Found in a library prepared for alpha chains, this beta chain is an off-target read, and its abundance has little meaning. The rearrangement joins TRBV7-6 to TRBJ1-6, with 12 bases matching TRBD1. The V gene end was trimmed by 4 bases and the J gene end by 9 bases; junction bases not matched to a gene: 7. Per germline, CDR1 SGHVS and CDR2 FNYEAQ. The CDR3 runs to 16 residues. The CDR3 DNA sequence: TGTGCCAGCAGCTCGGGACAGGGGGCCTTTGTTTCACCCCTCCACTTT. It specifies CASSSGQGAFVSPLHF.

This clonotype was counted ten times or more. Being off target in a library aimed at alpha chains, this beta chain has a size of little meaning. V is TRBV20-1 and J is TRBJ2-2, with TRBD2 matching over 10 bases. V lost 3 bases to trimming and J lost 4 bases; unmatched junction nucleotides: 11. CDR1 is DFQATT, CDR2 SNEGSKA, per germline (reference sequence). This CDR3 spans 17 amino acids. The CDR3 DNA sequence: TGCAGTGCTAGGGGGCTAGCGGGAGCCCGAGGCACCGGGGAGCTGTTTTTT. Its protein is CSARGLAGARGTGELFF.

This clonotype is categorized as medium-sized (0.01 to 0.1%). Little can be read into the size of this beta chain, an off-target read in a library designed for alpha chains. J is TRBJ2-3 and V is TRBV10-3; D ambiguous. V lost 0 bases, J lost 2 bases, and 9 bases lay in between. The CDR3 consists of 15 residues. Germline V gives CDR1 ENHRY, CDR2 SYGVKD. In DNA form, the CDR3 reads TGTGCCATCAGTGAGTCGATTCTTTCCACAGATACGCAGTATTTT. Amino acid sequence: CAISESILSTDTQYF.

This clonotype was seen at least ten times. This beta chain is a stray sequence in a library constructed for alpha chains; its clone size is not meaningful. The DNA of the CDR3 is TGTGCCAGCTCACCAAACAAACAGGGGGCCTCGACTGAAGCTTTCTTT. The encoded protein is CASSPNKQGASTEAFF. The rearrangement joins TRBV18 to TRBJ1-1; TRBD1 aligns across 9 bases. The CDR3 spans 16 residues. Germline CDR1 KGHSH, CDR2 LQKENI. After removal of 2 bases from V and 5 bases from J, the junction contained 9 bases not matched to a gene.

This clonotype is classed as medium-sized (0.01 to 0.1%). Being off target in a library aimed at alpha chains, this beta chain has a size of little meaning. This chain joins TRBV6-2 or TRBV6-3 and TRBJ2-7, with a weak D call TRBD1 (5 bases). Germline V lookup: CDR1 MNHEY, CDR2 SVGEGT. The CDR3 sequence is 15 residues long. Trimming removed 5 bases at V and 2 bases at J, with 16 bases between. The CDR3 sequence: CASSPQGSLAYEQYF. The CDR3 DNA sequence: TGTGCCAGCAGTCCCCAGGGATCCCTGGCCTACGAGCAGTACTTC.